This TCR beta chain was captured by sequencing in a study of cytomegalovirus exposure and HLA in healthy donors. Findings and caveats of the study: TCR beta chains numbering some 160 were designated cytomegalovirus-associated.

This CDR3 has 16 residues. The V segment lost 3 bases and the J segment 5 bases; nucleotides outside the gene matches: 12. CDR1 is SGHAT and CDR2 is FQNNGV in the germline V gene. Details on this clone: The antigen is undetermined.

The study ran its PCR with 60 Vbeta and 13 Jbeta primers. Clones were sequenced by immunoSEQ multiplex PCR, and TCRdb holds only the in-frame ones, with some missing. The table includes about 180,000 clones, 80% detected once. There were likely unrecorded immune exposures, though donors were nominally healthy when sampled. Sequencing input: PBMCs. The chain combines TRBV11-2 with TRBJ2-5; 7 bases are a match to TRBD2. This TCR was recovered from a girl aged 10-17 years in good health and CMV-seropositive. The CDR3 DNA reads as TGTGCCAGCAGCTTGATCAGGACTAGTTTGTTCGAGACCCAGTACTTC. Protein: CASSLIRTSLFETQYF. The full variable domain, rest sourced from reference TRBV11-2 and TRBJ2-5, is EAGVAQSPRYKIIEKRQSVAFWCNPISGHATLYWYQQILGQGPKLLIQFQNNGVVDDSQLPKDRFSAERLKGVDSTLKIQPAKLEDSAVYLCASSLIRTSLFETQYFGPGTRLLVL.